A selection of T cell receptor beta chains follows, all from one sample in a study of response to subunit inactivated influenza vaccine. TCRdb ran MiXCR on the RT-PCR reads and lists one entry per CDR3 protein. The table shows roughly 500,000 distinct CDR3 sequences, with more than 15% occurring only once. Sequences were derived from CD4+ T cells sorted from PBMCs, sampled approximately 25 months after vaccination. Receptors were obtained from a man aged 50-75 years who received an inactivated influenza vaccine. The CDR3 runs from the conserved cysteine through the conserved F or W. D genes are given only for firm matches.

v_call,j_call,d_call,cdr3_aa
TRBV12-3/TRBV12-4,TRBJ2-3,NA,CASSLGGPTQYF
TRBV3-1,TRBJ1-1,NA,CASSRERGSTEAFF
TRBV6-2/TRBV6-3,TRBJ2-1,NA,CASSRRGRGFYNEQFF
TRBV5-4,TRBJ2-3,TRBD2,CASSSSSGRRSDTQYF
TRBV5-1,TRBJ2-3,TRBD2,CASRRGLAATSTDTQYF
TRBV15,TRBJ2-6,NA,CATSNDPHRNVLTF
TRBV10-3,TRBJ1-4,TRBD1,CAISPGQMGEKLFF
TRBV12-3/TRBV12-4,TRBJ2-2,TRBD1,CASRHPDRGTGELFF
TRBV10-3,TRBJ2-2,NA,CAISDGGRSTGELFF
TRBV5-5,TRBJ2-2,TRBD1,CASSLPGQGGIGELFF
TRBV25-1,TRBJ1-3,NA,CASVPSDGFSGNTIYF
TRBV28,TRBJ2-2,TRBD1,CATQQGGPNTGELFF
TRBV20-1,TRBJ1-1,TRBD1,CSAGQGAKAFF
TRBV4-3,TRBJ2-7,NA,CASSSGSTYEQYF
TRBV7-2,TRBJ1-1,NA,CASSITGSPNTEAFF